This T cell receptor beta chain was sequenced during a study of shared clonotypes between healthy human individuals. Study conclusions and caveats: Memory subsets generally showed lower estimated richness than naive subsets.

This clone was counted once. Its cognate antigen is unknown. Clones were sequenced by immunoSEQ multiplex PCR, and TCRdb holds only the in-frame ones, with some missing. Of about 1.1 million clones in the sample, approximately 80% were seen once. This CDR3 has 17 residues. Germline-derived CDR1 and CDR2 are MGHRA and YSYEKL. V dropped 1 base and J dropped 1; count of bases not matched to a gene: 8. The origin of this receptor is a man between 18 and 29 years old in good health. Some clones in this sample may be carry-over from other donors' samples. The chain recombines TRBV4-1 with TRBJ2-3; 7 bases are a match to TRBD2. The sample comprised memory CD4+ T cells from PBMCs. Described subset: CD45RA-negative fraction. The CDR3 spells CASSQGLAGVRTDTQYF. CDR3 DNA: TGCGCCAGCAGCCAAGGACTCGCGGGAGTGCGCACAGATACGCAGTATTTT.